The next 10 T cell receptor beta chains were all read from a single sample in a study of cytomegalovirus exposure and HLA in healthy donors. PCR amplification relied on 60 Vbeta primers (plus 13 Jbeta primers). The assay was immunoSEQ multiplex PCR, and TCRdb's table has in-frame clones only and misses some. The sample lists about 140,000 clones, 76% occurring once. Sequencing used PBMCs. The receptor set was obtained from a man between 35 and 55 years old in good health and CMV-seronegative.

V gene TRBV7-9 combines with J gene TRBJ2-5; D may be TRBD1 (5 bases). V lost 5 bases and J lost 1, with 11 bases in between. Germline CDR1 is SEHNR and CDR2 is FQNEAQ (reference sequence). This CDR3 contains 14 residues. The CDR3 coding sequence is TGTGCCAGCAGCCGGAAGGGGATCCAAGAGACCCAGTACTTC. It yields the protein CASSRKGIQETQYF. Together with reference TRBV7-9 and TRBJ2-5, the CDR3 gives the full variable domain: DTGVSQNPRHKITKRGQNVTFRCDPISEHNRLYWYRQTLGQGPEFLTYFQNEAQLEKSRLLSDRFSAERPKGSFSTLEIQRTEQGDSAMYLCASSRKGIQETQYFGPGTRLLVL.

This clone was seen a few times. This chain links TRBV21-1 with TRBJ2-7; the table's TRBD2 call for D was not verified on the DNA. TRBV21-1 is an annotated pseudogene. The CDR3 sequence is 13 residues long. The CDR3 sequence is CASSKHSSGEQYF. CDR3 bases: TGTGCCAGCAGCAAACATAGCTCGGGCGAGCAGTACTTC.

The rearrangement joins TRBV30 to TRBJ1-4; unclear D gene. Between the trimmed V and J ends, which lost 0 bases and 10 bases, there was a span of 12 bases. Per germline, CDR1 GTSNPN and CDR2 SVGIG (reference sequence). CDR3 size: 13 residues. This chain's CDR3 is CAWSVLQASKLFF. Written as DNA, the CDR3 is TGTGCCTGGAGTGTACTTCAGGCTTCAAAACTGTTTTTT.

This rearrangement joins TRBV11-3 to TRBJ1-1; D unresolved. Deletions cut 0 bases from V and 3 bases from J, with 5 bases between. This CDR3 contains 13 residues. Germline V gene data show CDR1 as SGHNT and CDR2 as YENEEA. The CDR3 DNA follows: TGTGCCAGCAGCTTAGAGGGCGACACTGAAGCTTTCTTT. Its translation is CASSLEGDTEAFF. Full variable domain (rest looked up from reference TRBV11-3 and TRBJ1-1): EAGVVQSPRYKIIEKKQPVAFWCNPISGHNTLYWYLQNLGQGPELLIRYENEEAVDDSQLPKDRFSAERLKGVDSTLKIQPAELGDSAVYLCASSLEGDTEAFFGQGTRLTVV.

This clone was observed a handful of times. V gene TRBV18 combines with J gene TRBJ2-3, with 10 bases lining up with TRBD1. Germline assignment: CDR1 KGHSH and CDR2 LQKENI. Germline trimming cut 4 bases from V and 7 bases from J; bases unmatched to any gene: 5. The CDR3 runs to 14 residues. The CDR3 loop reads CASSLGQGEYTQYF. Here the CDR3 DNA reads TGTGCCAGCTCACTCGGACAGGGGGAGTATACGCAGTATTTT.

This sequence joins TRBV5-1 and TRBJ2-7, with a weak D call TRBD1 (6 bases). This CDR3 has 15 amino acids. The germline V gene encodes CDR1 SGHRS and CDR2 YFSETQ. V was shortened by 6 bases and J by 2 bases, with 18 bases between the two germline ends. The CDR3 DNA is TGCGCCAGCATGGAAGTGGCAAGGGGGACCTACGAGCAGTACTTC. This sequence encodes CASMEVARGTYEQYF.

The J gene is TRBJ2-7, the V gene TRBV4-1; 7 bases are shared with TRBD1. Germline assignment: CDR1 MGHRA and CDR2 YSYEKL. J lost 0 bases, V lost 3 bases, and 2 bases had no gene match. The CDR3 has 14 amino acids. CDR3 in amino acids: CASSQAGGSYEQYF. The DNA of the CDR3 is TGCGCCAGCAGCCAGGCAGGGGGCTCCTACGAGCAGTACTTC.

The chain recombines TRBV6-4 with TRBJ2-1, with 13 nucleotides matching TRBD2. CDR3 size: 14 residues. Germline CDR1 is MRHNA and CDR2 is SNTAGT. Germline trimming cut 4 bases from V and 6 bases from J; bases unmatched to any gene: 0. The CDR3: CASSGLAGGNEQFF. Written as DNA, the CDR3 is TGTGCCAGCAGTGGACTAGCGGGGGGCAATGAGCAGTTCTTC.

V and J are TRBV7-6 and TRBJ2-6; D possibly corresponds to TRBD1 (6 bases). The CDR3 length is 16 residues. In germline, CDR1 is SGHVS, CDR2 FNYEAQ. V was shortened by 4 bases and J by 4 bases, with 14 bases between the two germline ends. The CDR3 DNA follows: TGTGCCAGCAGCTCAGCAGGGGCAGGCGGGGCCAACGTCCTGACTTTC. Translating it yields CASSSAGAGGANVLTF. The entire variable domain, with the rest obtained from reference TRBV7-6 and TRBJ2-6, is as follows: GAGVSQSPRYKVTKRGQDVALRCDPISGHVSLYWYRQALGQGPEFLTYFNYEAQQDKSGLPNDRFSAERPEGSISTLTIQRTEQRDSAMYRCASSSAGAGGANVLTFGAGSRLTVL.

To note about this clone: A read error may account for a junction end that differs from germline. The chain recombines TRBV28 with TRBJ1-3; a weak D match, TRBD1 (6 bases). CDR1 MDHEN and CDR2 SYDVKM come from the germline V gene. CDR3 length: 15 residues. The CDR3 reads CASGLQGRLGNTIYF. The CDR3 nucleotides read TGTGCCAGCGGTTTACAGGGCCGTCTCGGAAACACCATATATTTT.